These T cell receptor beta chains were read from a single sample in a study of long-term antiretroviral therapy in people with HIV. The repertoire was sequenced with immunoSEQ multiplex PCR; TCRdb's copy has only in-frame clones and lacks some. The sample has 25,000 to 30,000 clones, over 85% seen once; the top ten hold 5.5% to 7%. The source was unsorted PBMCs, collected roughly 6.3 years after starting antiretroviral therapy. The source of these receptors is a woman in her forties with HIV. Each CDR3 is given with its conserved first and last residue. The D gene is left open where the match is weak. Size is stated for part of the rows, as once, few or many counts, or as a class when the clone is expanded.

clone_size | j_call | d_call | v_call | cdr3_aa | cdr3_nt
. | TRBJ2-7 | TRBD1 | TRBV9 | CASSPRDRAYPYEQYF | TGTGCCAGCAGCCCTCGGGACAGAGCTTATCCTTACGAGCAGTACTTC
once | TRBJ2-1 | . | TRBV13 | CASSFSNEQFF | TGTGCCAGCAGCTTTAGCAATGAGCAGTTCTTC
. | TRBJ1-1 | . | TRBV30 | CAWSGGLAEAFF | TGTGCCTGGAGCGGGGGCCTGGCTGAAGCTTTCTTT
. | TRBJ1-1 | . | TRBV2 | CASWTTEAFF | TGTGCCAGCTGGACCACTGAAGCTTTCTTT
few | TRBJ1-4 | . | TRBV30 | CAWSTGIATNEKLFF | TGTGCCTGGAGTACAGGAATTGCAACTAATGAAAAACTGTTTTTT
. | TRBJ1-3 | . | TRBV6-5 | CASSSTLATADTIYF | TGTGCCAGCAGTTCCACGCTAGCGACGGCGGACACCATATATTTT
once | TRBJ1-2 | TRBD1 | TRBV10-3 | CATRVSGTGEFKSGGYTF | TGTGCCACCCGGGTATCCGGGACAGGGGAATTTAAATCAGGTGGCTACACCTTC
. | TRBJ1-4 | . | TRBV2 | CASSRDIATNEKLFF | TGTGCCAGCAGCCGAGACATTGCAACTAATGAAAAACTGTTTTTT
few | TRBJ2-3 | TRBD2 | TRBV7-9 | CASSLVGGGSTDTQYF | TGTGCCAGCAGCTTAGTCGGGGGGGGTAGCACAGATACGCAGTATTTT
. | TRBJ2-3 | . | TRBV5-5 | CASSLGGDTQYF | TGTGCCAGCAGCTTGGGGGGGGATACGCAGTATTTT
. | TRBJ2-2 | TRBD2 | TRBV6-6 | CASRETSGGARELFF | TGTGCCAGCAGGGAGACTAGCGGGGGGGCCCGGGAGCTGTTTTTT
. | TRBJ1-4 | . | TRBV7-2 | CASSLETSTNEKLFF | TGTGCCAGCAGCTTAGAGACCTCTACTAATGAAAAACTGTTTTTT
. | TRBJ2-3 | TRBD2 | TRBV7-2 | CASSLDLAGGTDTQYF | TGTGCCAGCAGCTTAGATCTAGCGGGGGGCACAGATACGCAGTATTTT
. | TRBJ2-7 | . | TRBV11-2 | CASSFRSGENDYEQYF | TGTGCCAGCAGCTTCCGCTCAGGGGAAAACGACTACGAGCAGTACTTC
. | TRBJ1-2 | . | TRBV7-9 | CASSLSFTGGYGYTF | TGTGCCAGCAGCTTATCCTTCACCGGGGGCTATGGCTACACCTTC
. | TRBJ1-1 | . | TRBV30 | CAWSVQGNTEAFF | TGTGCCTGGAGTGTACAAGGGAACACTGAAGCTTTCTTT
. | TRBJ1-1 | . | TRBV19 | CASRYRGTNTEAFF | TGTGCCAGTAGATATAGGGGAACGAACACTGAAGCTTTCTTT
. | TRBJ2-5 | . | TRBV19 | CASSRATGLQETQYF | TGTGCCAGTAGTAGAGCAACAGGGCTCCAAGAGACCCAGTACTTC
. | TRBJ1-1 | . | TRBV10-1 | CASSAEGSANTEAFF | TGCGCCAGCAGCGCCGAAGGGAGTGCCAACACTGAAGCTTTCTTT
. | TRBJ1-1 | TRBD1 | TRBV11-2 | CASSLSSGGTEAFF | TGTGCCAGCAGCTTAAGCTCAGGGGGAACTGAAGCTTTCTTT
. | TRBJ2-7 | . | TRBV10-2 | CASGYREGSYEQYF | TGCGCCAGCGGATACAGGGAAGGAAGCTACGAGCAGTACTTC
few | TRBJ2-7 | TRBD1 | TRBV4-2 | CASSQGQGSYEQYF | TGTGCCAGCAGCCAGGGACAGGGCTCCTACGAGCAGTACTTC
once | TRBJ2-1 | TRBD1 | TRBV9 | CASSQKTGLGDNEQFF | TGTGCCAGCAGCCAAAAGACAGGGCTGGGGGACAATGAGCAGTTCTTC
. | TRBJ2-1 | TRBD1 | TRBV11-2 | CASVPGQGANEQFF | TGTGCCAGCGTCCCGGGACAGGGGGCGAATGAGCAGTTCTTC
. | TRBJ2-5 | TRBD1 | TRBV6-1 | CASSEGGQGRTHF | TGTGCCAGCAGTGAAGGCGGACAGGGAAGGACCCACTTC
few | TRBJ1-2 | TRBD1 | TRBV7-2 | CASSRTGTGVYGYTF | TGTGCCAGCAGCCGAACCGGGACAGGCGTTTATGGCTACACCTTC
. | TRBJ1-2 | TRBD1 | TRBV5-8 | CASSLAGTVTANGYTF | TGTGCCAGCAGCTTGGCCGGGACAGTTACGGCAAATGGCTACACCTTC
once | TRBJ1-2 | TRBD1 | TRBV7-3 | CASSANRGPSYGYTF | TGTGCCAGCAGCGCAAACAGGGGGCCAAGCTATGGCTACACCTTC
once | TRBJ1-1 | . | TRBV30 | CAGFLNTEAFF | TGTGCCGGATTTCTGAACACTGAAGCTTTCTTT
. | TRBJ2-1 | . | TRBV19 | CASSSRDNEQFF | TGTGCCAGTAGCTCTAGGGACAATGAGCAGTTCTTC
. | TRBJ2-2 | TRBD1 | TRBV10-3 | CAITETGETGELFF | TGTGCCATCACCGAGACAGGGGAAACCGGGGAGCTGTTTTTT
. | TRBJ2-3 | TRBD1 | TRBV7-2 | CASSTTGGTDTQYF | TGTGCCAGCAGCACCACAGGGGGAACAGATACGCAGTATTTT
. | TRBJ1-5 | . | TRBV7-2 | CASSLGGGGQPQHF | TGTGCCAGCAGCTTGGGTGGGGGGGGCCAGCCCCAGCATTTT
. | TRBJ2-1 | . | TRBV2 | CASSLGGNYNEQFF | TGTGCCAGCAGTCTGGGCGGAAACTACAATGAGCAGTTCTTC
. | TRBJ2-5 | . | TRBV5-1 | CASSLEDSQQETQYF | TGCGCCAGCAGCTTGGAGGACTCGCAGCAAGAGACCCAGTACTTC
. | TRBJ1-2 | TRBD1 | TRBV23-1 | CASTRQGMPYGYTF | TGCGCCAGCACCCGACAGGGGATGCCCTATGGCTACACCTTC
. | TRBJ1-1 | . | TRBV10-3 | CAISESMAGLNTEAFF | TGTGCCATCAGTGAGTCGATGGCGGGGCTGAACACTGAAGCTTTCTTT
. | TRBJ1-1 | . | TRBV15 | CATSRSMAAEAFF | TGTGCCACCAGCAGATCTATGGCGGCTGAAGCTTTCTTT
. | TRBJ1-1 | TRBD1 | TRBV5-6 | CASSSPGQGGTEAFF | TGTGCCAGCAGCTCACCGGGACAGGGGGGCACTGAAGCTTTCTTT
few | TRBJ2-5 | TRBD1 | TRBV15 | CATSRVARGYQETQYF | TGTGCCACCAGCAGAGTTGCCAGGGGGTACCAAGAGACCCAGTACTTC
. | TRBJ2-7 | . | TRBV6-6 | CASTPGTLPYEQYF | TGTGCCAGCACCCCAGGGACTCTCCCTTACGAGCAGTACTTC
. | TRBJ1-3 | . | TRBV7-2 | CASSKNSDTSGNTIYF | TGTGCCAGCAGCAAAAACAGTGACACCTCTGGAAACACCATATATTTT
. | TRBJ2-6 | . | TRBV5-1 | CASSLTGISPGANVLTF | TGCGCCAGCAGCTTGACCGGAATCAGTCCTGGGGCCAACGTCCTGACTTTC
. | TRBJ2-1 | . | TRBV9 | CASSVDAATTYNEQFF | TGTGCCAGCAGCGTAGACGCAGCCACCACCTACAATGAGCAGTTCTTC
. | TRBJ1-5 | . | TRBV5-3 | CARRGGSNQPQHF | TGTGCCAGAAGAGGGGGGAGCAATCAGCCCCAGCATTTT
. | TRBJ2-7 | . | TRBV4-3 | CASSQDWGSGYEQYF | TGCGCCAGCAGCCAAGATTGGGGGTCTGGGTACGAGCAGTACTTC